A selection of T cell receptor beta chains follows, all from one sample in a study of control samples from healthy donors and cancer patients. TCRdb keeps only in-frame clones here, not all; method: immunoSEQ multiplex PCR. The table records about 140,000 clones, about 89% of them present only once. Material: blood. The receptor set was obtained from a young man in good health. Each CDR3 is given with its conserved first and last residue. The order of the fields is CDR3 protein, CDR3 DNA, J gene, V gene, D gene. A D gene is named only where the DNA matches it firmly.

CASSEFKDTQYF TGTGCCAGCAGTGAATTTAAAGATACGCAGTATTTT TRBJ2-3 TRBV6-1 -
CATRTVSYEQYF TGTGCCACCAGGACAGTCTCCTACGAGCAGTACTTC TRBJ2-7 TRBV6-5 -
CASSPSLFADSNQPQHF TGTGCCAGCAGCCCTTCCCTGTTCGCGGATAGCAATCAGCCCCAGCATTTT TRBJ1-5 TRBV27 -
CASSQDRGVYTQYF TGTGCCAGCAGCCAGGACAGGGGGGTTTATACGCAGTATTTT TRBJ2-3 TRBV11-1 TRBD1
CASLSRGTENTEAFF TGTGCCAGCCTTTCCAGGGGAACAGAGAACACTGAAGCTTTCTTT TRBJ1-1 TRBV6-5 -
CASSSGLNSPLHF TGTGCCAGCAGCTCGGGACTTAATTCACCCCTCCACTTT TRBJ1-6 TRBV7-2 -
CASSWGDGSVEGELFF TGCGCCAGCAGCTGGGGGGACGGCTCGGTTGAAGGGGAGCTGTTTTTT TRBJ2-2 TRBV5-1 -
CASRTGPGADNSPLHF TGTGCCAGCAGGACGGGCCCAGGGGCGGATAATTCACCCCTCCACTTT TRBJ1-6 TRBV28 -
CASSRGGSGANVLTF TGTGCCAGCAGTCGCGGCGGATCTGGGGCCAACGTCCTGACTTTC TRBJ2-6 TRBV6-5 -
CSASSLGRYATEAFF TGCAGTGCTAGTTCTCTAGGGCGATACGCCACTGAAGCTTTCTTT TRBJ1-1 TRBV20-1 -
CASRLQGSGNQPQHF TGTGCCAGCAGACTACAGGGTAGCGGCAATCAGCCCCAGCATTTT TRBJ1-5 TRBV2 -
CASSVAPGDTIYF TGTGCCAGCAGCGTAGCCCCGGGGGACACCATATATTTT TRBJ1-3 TRBV9 -
CASGRWGGLAKNIQYF TGTGCCAGCGGGAGATGGGGCGGCCTAGCCAAAAACATTCAGTACTTC TRBJ2-4 TRBV2 -
CASSLAQGSNTEAFF TGTGCCAGCAGCTTAGCGCAGGGATCGAACACTGAAGCTTTCTTT TRBJ1-1 TRBV7-6 -
CASSEWDWETQYF TGTGCCAGCAGTGAATGGGATTGGGAGACCCAGTACTTC TRBJ2-5 TRBV25-1 -
CASSYSAVNQPQHF TGTGCCAGCAGTTACTCGGCGGTAAATCAGCCCCAGCATTTT TRBJ1-5 TRBV6-6 -
CASSPGYEQYF TGTGCCAGCAGCCCGGGCTACGAGCAGTACTTC TRBJ2-7 TRBV12-3/TRBV12-4 -